The rows below give T cell receptor beta chains drawn from one sample of a study of T cell responses to AZD1222 COVID-19 vaccine. Produced via immunoSEQ multiplex PCR; TCRdb's table is partial and in-frame only. The table records 150,000 to 190,000 clones, approximately 91% of them present only once. The material was peripheral blood, obtained after recovery from COVID-19. These receptors were taken from an adult who had recovered from COVID-19. The CDR3 runs from the conserved cysteine through the conserved F or W. A D gene is named only where the DNA matches it firmly. Size is omitted from some rows. Given values are once, few, many or a class for expanded clones.

abundance,v_gene,d_gene,j_gene,CDR3aa,CDR3nt
few,TRBV4-2,TRBD1,TRBJ1-1,CASSQEVRDSGEAFF,TGTGCCAGCAGCCAAGAAGTACGGGACAGTGGAGAAGCTTTCTTT
NA,TRBV7-8,TRBD1,TRBJ2-3,CASSLRSMTGKSTQYF,TGTGCCAGCAGCTTAAGGTCAATGACAGGGAAATCCACGCAGTATTTT
medium-sized,TRBV19,NA,TRBJ1-5,CASSIVPGTRQPQHF,TGTGCCAGTAGTATAGTACCGGGTACCCGTCAGCCCCAGCATTTT
NA,TRBV7-9,TRBD2,TRBJ2-3,CASGSGTSGMDTQYF,TGTGCCAGCGGTTCCGGGACTAGCGGGATGGATACGCAGTATTTT
NA,TRBV4-2,TRBD1,TRBJ1-1,CASSQDIQGQGRAAFF,TGTGCCAGCAGCCAAGATATACAGGGACAGGGTAGGGCAGCTTTCTTT
once,TRBV11-2,NA,TRBJ1-2,CASSSGQNYGYTF,TGTGCCAGCAGCTCCGGACAGAACTATGGCTACACCTTC
NA,TRBV4-3,NA,TRBJ2-7,CASSQEGRGYEQYF,TGCGCCAGCAGCCAAGAGGGCAGGGGTTACGAGCAGTACTTC
NA,TRBV6-5,NA,TRBJ1-5,CASSAGITNQPQHF,TGTGCCAGCAGCGCCGGGATTACCAATCAGCCCCAGCATTTT
NA,TRBV18,NA,TRBJ1-5,CASSWVKVDQPQHF,TGTGCCAGCTCATGGGTGAAGGTGGATCAGCCCCAGCATTTT
NA,TRBV5-6,NA,TRBJ1-6,CASSFWTVLAYNSPLHF,TGTGCCAGCAGCTTCTGGACCGTCCTTGCATATAATTCACCCCTCCACTTT
NA,TRBV7-9,NA,TRBJ1-6,CASSLLSQGAQNSPLHF,TGTGCCAGCAGCTTACTTTCTCAGGGAGCTCAAAATTCACCCCTCCACTTT
NA,TRBV28,TRBD1,TRBJ2-5,CASSFRTGEETQYF,TGTGCCAGCAGCTTCAGGACAGGGGAAGAGACCCAGTACTTC
few,TRBV7-2,NA,TRBJ1-1,CASSPDRTFEAFF,TGTGCCAGCAGCCCCGACAGAACCTTTGAAGCTTTCTTT
NA,TRBV19,TRBD2,TRBJ2-3,CASSLLAGGITDTQYF,TGTGCCAGTAGCCTACTAGCGGGAGGGATCACAGATACGCAGTATTTT
NA,TRBV5-5,NA,TRBJ2-7,CASSSLTFSYEQYF,TGTGCCAGCAGCTCCCTGACATTCTCCTACGAGCAGTACTTC
NA,TRBV19,NA,TRBJ1-1,CASSIGGGEKAEAFF,TGTGCCAGTAGTATAGGCGGGGGCGAGAAGGCTGAAGCTTTCTTT
NA,TRBV23-1,TRBD1,TRBJ2-4,CASSQETGAKNIQYF,TGCGCCAGCAGTCAAGAGACAGGGGCCAAAAACATTCAGTACTTC
NA,TRBV28,NA,TRBJ2-1,CASSLLGNEQFF,TGTGCCAGCAGTTTATTAGGGAATGAGCAGTTCTTC
few,TRBV15,TRBD1,TRBJ1-1,CATSRDPRGGTEAFF,TGTGCCACCAGCAGAGATCCCAGGGGGGGCACTGAAGCTTTCTTT
NA,TRBV4-3,NA,TRBJ2-4,CASSQIGQGNIQYF,TGCGCCAGCAGCCAGATAGGGCAGGGAAACATTCAGTACTTC
NA,TRBV7-9,TRBD2,TRBJ2-3,CASNNIAGGPDTQYF,TGTGCCAGCAATAATATCGCGGGAGGGCCGGATACGCAGTATTTT
NA,TRBV10-3,TRBD1,TRBJ2-7,CAISEGTGGAYEQYF,TGTGCCATCAGTGAAGGGACAGGGGGCGCATACGAGCAGTACTTC
NA,TRBV5-4,TRBD2,TRBJ2-7,CASSLAGLAGAHEQYF,TGTGCCAGCAGCTTGGCCGGACTAGCGGGGGCCCACGAGCAGTACTTC
NA,TRBV5-4,TRBD1,TRBJ2-7,CASSGRDRHDEQYF,TGTGCCAGCAGCGGCCGGGACAGGCACGACGAGCAGTACTTC
NA,TRBV7-9,TRBD1,TRBJ1-3,CASSTGVSSGNTIYF,TGTGCCAGCAGCACAGGGGTGAGCTCTGGAAACACCATATATTTT
NA,TRBV19,NA,TRBJ1-5,CASQKASREGSGRYNQPQHF,TGTGCCAGTCAAAAAGCGTCCAGGGAGGGATCGGGCCGTTATAATCAGCCCCAGCATTTT
NA,TRBV7-8,NA,TRBJ2-3,CASSPTSTDTQYF,TGTGCCAGCAGCCCTACTAGCACAGATACGCAGTATTTT
NA,TRBV19,NA,TRBJ2-1,CASSTTLSYNEQFF,TGTGCCAGTAGTACGACACTTTCCTACAATGAGCAGTTCTTC
NA,TRBV7-3,TRBD1,TRBJ2-1,CASSPGQGYNEQFF,TGTGCCAGCAGCCCCGGACAGGGTTACAATGAGCAGTTCTTC
NA,TRBV5-5,NA,TRBJ1-2,CASSLKSTAYGYTF,TGTGCCAGCAGCTTGAAATCTACGGCCTATGGCTACACCTTC
few,TRBV19,NA,TRBJ2-7,CASSVNRDPPYEQYF,TGTGCCAGTAGTGTGAACCGGGACCCTCCCTACGAGCAGTACTTC
NA,TRBV2,NA,TRBJ1-2,CASSLTNGYTF,TGTGCCAGCAGCTTGACAAATGGCTACACCTTC
NA,TRBV15,NA,TRBJ2-7,CATSRDRVGAAQYF,TGTGCCACCAGCAGAGATCGGGTAGGAGCGGCGCAGTACTTC
once,TRBV5-1,TRBD2,TRBJ2-1,CASSLATSGRAHENEQFF,TGCGCCAGCAGCTTGGCAACTAGCGGGAGGGCCCATGAAAATGAGCAGTTCTTC
NA,TRBV19,NA,TRBJ1-5,CASENGGNQPQHF,TGTGCCAGTGAAAATGGCGGCAATCAGCCCCAGCATTTT
NA,TRBV5-1,TRBD1,TRBJ2-6,CASSLGSGGSGANVLTF,TGCGCCAGCAGCTTGGGTTCAGGGGGATCTGGGGCCAACGTCCTGACTTTC
NA,TRBV7-2,NA,TRBJ2-4,CASSPEGAILRAKNIQYF,TGTGCCAGCAGCCCCGAGGGCGCGATTTTGAGGGCCAAAAACATTCAGTACTTC
NA,TRBV6-1,TRBD1,TRBJ1-4,CASSELLNRGVGEKLFF,TGTGCCAGCAGTGAACTACTCAACAGGGGTGTGGGTGAAAAACTGTTTTTT
NA,TRBV5-1,TRBD1,TRBJ2-7,CASSSGQGDGEQYF,TGCGCCAGCAGCTCGGGACAGGGTGATGGCGAGCAGTACTTC
few,TRBV7-8,NA,TRBJ1-5,CASSLMAAHSNQPQHF,TGTGCCAGCAGCTTAATGGCAGCACATAGCAATCAGCCCCAGCATTTT
NA,TRBV27,NA,TRBJ2-7,CASSLLGGVREQYF,TGTGCCAGCAGTTTACTCGGGGGTGTGCGGGAGCAGTACTTC
NA,TRBV5-5,TRBD1,TRBJ2-2,CASSFRDSPTGELFF,TGTGCCAGCAGCTTCCGGGACAGCCCCACCGGGGAGCTGTTTTTT
NA,TRBV9,NA,TRBJ1-5,CASSLGGGSNQPQHF,TGTGCCAGCAGCCTCGGGGGAGGAAGCAATCAGCCCCAGCATTTT
NA,TRBV7-9,NA,TRBJ1-5,CASSGTLSGEVSNQPQHF,TGTGCCAGCAGCGGGACACTATCGGGGGAGGTTTCAAATCAGCCCCAGCATTTT
NA,TRBV6-5,NA,TRBJ1-5,CASSYSGGAQGQPQHF,TGTGCCAGCAGTTACTCGGGGGGGGCGCAAGGTCAGCCCCAGCATTTT
NA,TRBV27,NA,TRBJ1-1,CASSQSARVNTEAFF,TGTGCCAGCAGTCAATCAGCTCGAGTGAACACTGAAGCTTTCTTT
NA,TRBV19,TRBD1,TRBJ2-1,CASKEVGQGVYGEQFF,TGTGCCAGTAAGGAAGTCGGACAGGGGGTATATGGTGAGCAGTTCTTC
once,TRBV6-5,TRBD1,TRBJ1-4,CASSSPRGQSNEKLFF,TGTGCCAGCAGTTCCCCGAGGGGACAGTCTAATGAAAAACTGTTTTTT
NA,TRBV19,NA,TRBJ2-3,CASTVGSTDTQYF,TGTGCCAGTACGGTTGGCAGCACAGATACGCAGTATTTT
NA,TRBV27,NA,TRBJ1-1,CASSLSRGSEAFF,TGTGCCAGCAGTTTATCGCGGGGTTCCGAAGCTTTCTTT
NA,TRBV3-1/TRBV3-2,TRBD2,TRBJ2-5,CASSTRLAGTQETQYF,TGTGCCAGCAGCACCCGACTAGCGGGTACACAAGAGACCCAGTACTTC
NA,TRBV12-3/TRBV12-4,NA,TRBJ2-3,CASSFLTDTQYF,TGTGCCAGCAGTTTCCTCACAGATACGCAGTATTTT
NA,TRBV9,TRBD1,TRBJ1-3,CASSVSLPGQGVGGNTIYF,TGTGCCAGCAGCGTATCTCTTCCGGGACAGGGAGTCGGTGGAAACACCATATATTTT
NA,TRBV14,NA,TRBJ2-7,CASSQARQTYEQYF,TGTGCCAGCAGCCAAGCGCGGCAAACCTACGAGCAGTACTTC
NA,TRBV5-1,NA,TRBJ2-7,CASSFGRSYEQYF,TGCGCCAGCAGCTTCGGGCGGTCCTACGAGCAGTACTTC
NA,TRBV5-4,NA,TRBJ1-1,CASSAPGQNTEAFF,TGTGCCAGCAGCGCCCCGGGACAGAACACTGAAGCTTTCTTT
NA,TRBV7-2,NA,TRBJ1-4,CASSLVGRGHPANEKLFF,TGTGCCAGCAGCTTAGTGGGCAGGGGCCACCCGGCTAATGAAAAACTGTTTTTT